This T cell receptor beta chain was documented in a study of response to subunit inactivated influenza vaccine. TCRdb used MiXCR to reprocess the RT-PCR reads, holding one entry per CDR3 protein. The data hold around 530,000 distinct CDR3 sequences, with approximately 10% observed a single time. Whole-study findings and limits: Every seasonal influenza vaccination brings in few new T cells, the authors suggested.

Germline loops: CDR1 SGHTA, CDR2 FQGNSA. V gave up 0 bases and J gave up 4 bases, with 13 bases separating them. CDR3 length: 16 amino acids. Turning to this clonotype: Its antigen is not identified.

The chain couples TRBV7-2 to TRBJ1-5; D possibly corresponds to TRBD1 (6 bases). Material: PBMCs from blood, obtained on the day of vaccination. The clonotype was recovered from a man in his fifties who received an inactivated influenza vaccine. For the CDR3, the DNA is TGTGCCAGCAGCTTAGCGGGGTCAGGGGATAATCAGCCCCAGCATTTT. This gives the protein CASSLAGSGDNQPQHF. Complete variable domain (other parts from reference TRBV7-2 and TRBJ1-5): GAGVSQSPSNKVTEKGKDVELRCDPISGHTALYWYRQSLGQGLEFLIYFQGNSAPDKSGLPSDRFSAERTGGSVSTLTIQRTQQEDSAVYLCASSLAGSGDNQPQHFGDGTRLSIL.